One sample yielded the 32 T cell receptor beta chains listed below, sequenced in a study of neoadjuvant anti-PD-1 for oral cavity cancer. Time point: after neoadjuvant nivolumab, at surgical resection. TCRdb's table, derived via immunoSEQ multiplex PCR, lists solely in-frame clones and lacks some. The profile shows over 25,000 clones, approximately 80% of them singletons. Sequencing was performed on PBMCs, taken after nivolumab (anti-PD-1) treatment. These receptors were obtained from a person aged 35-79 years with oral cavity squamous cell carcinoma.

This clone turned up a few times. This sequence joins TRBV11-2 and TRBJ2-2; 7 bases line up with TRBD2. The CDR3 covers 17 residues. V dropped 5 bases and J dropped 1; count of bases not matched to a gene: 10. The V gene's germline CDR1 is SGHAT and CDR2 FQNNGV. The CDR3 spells CASSPPGLRLNTGELFF. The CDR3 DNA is TGTGCCAGCAGCCCACCGGGACTACGGCTGAACACCGGGGAGCTGTTTTTT.

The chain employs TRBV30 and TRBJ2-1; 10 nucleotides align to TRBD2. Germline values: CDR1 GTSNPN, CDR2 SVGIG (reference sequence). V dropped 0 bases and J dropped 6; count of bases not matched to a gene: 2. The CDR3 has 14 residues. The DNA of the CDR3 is TGTGCCTGGAGTGTAGCGGGGGGGGTCAATGAGCAGTTCTTC. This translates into CAWSVAGGVNEQFF.

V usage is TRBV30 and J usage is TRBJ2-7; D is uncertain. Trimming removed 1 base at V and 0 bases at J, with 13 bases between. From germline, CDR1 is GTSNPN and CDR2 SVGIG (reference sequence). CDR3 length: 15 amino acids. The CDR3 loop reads CAWSGVGFGSYEQYF. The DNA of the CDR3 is TGTGCCTGGAGTGGGGTGGGATTCGGCTCCTACGAGCAGTACTTC.

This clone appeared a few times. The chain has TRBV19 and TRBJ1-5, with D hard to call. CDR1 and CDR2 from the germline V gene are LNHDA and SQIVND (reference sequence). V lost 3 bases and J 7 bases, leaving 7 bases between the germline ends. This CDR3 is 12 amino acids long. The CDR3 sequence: CASSIRGQPQHF. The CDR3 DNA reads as TGTGCCAGTAGTATTCGCGGGCAGCCCCAGCATTTT.

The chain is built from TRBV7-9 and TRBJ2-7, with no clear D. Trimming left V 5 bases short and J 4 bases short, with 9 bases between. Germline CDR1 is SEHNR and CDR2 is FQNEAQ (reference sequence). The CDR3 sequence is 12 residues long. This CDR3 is CASSPTFYEQYF. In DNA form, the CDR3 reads TGTGCCAGCAGCCCTACTTTTTACGAGCAGTACTTC.

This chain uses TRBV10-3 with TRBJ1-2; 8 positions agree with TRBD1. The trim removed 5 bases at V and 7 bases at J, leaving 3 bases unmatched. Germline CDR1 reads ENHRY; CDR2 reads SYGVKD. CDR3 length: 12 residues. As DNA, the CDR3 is TGTGCCATCAGTTTGGGACAGGCTGGCTACACCTTC. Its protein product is CAISLGQAGYTF.

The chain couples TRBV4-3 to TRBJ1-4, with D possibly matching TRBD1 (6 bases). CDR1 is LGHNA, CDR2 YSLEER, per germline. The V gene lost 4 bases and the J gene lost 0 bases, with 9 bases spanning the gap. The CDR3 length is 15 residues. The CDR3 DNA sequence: TGCGCCAGCAGCCTCCCAGGGGCAACTAATGAAAAACTGTTTTTT. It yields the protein CASSLPGATNEKLFF.

The CDR3 DNA sequence: TGTGCCACCGCCGCCGCACGCCGCACAGATACGCAGTATTTT. Translating gives CATAAARRTDTQYF. The chain couples TRBV2 to TRBJ2-3, with unresolved D. The CDR3 has 14 amino acids. Germline V gene lookup returns CDR1 SNHLY and CDR2 FYNNEI. V shed 10 bases and J shed 1 base, with 15 bases lying between them.

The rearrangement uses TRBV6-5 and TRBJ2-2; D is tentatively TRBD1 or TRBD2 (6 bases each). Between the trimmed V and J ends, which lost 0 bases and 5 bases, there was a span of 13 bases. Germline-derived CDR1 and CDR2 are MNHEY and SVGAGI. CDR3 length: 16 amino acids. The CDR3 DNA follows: TGTGCCAGCAGTTACTCGAGAGAGGGGGGTACCGGGGAGCTGTTTTTT. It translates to CASSYSREGGTGELFF.

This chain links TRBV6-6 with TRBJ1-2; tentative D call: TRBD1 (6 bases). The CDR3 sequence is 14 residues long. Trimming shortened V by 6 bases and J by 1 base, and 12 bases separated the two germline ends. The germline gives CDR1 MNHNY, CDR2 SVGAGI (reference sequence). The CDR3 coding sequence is TGTGCCAGCAGGACGACACAGGGTAACTATGGCTACACCTTC. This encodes CASRTTQGNYGYTF.

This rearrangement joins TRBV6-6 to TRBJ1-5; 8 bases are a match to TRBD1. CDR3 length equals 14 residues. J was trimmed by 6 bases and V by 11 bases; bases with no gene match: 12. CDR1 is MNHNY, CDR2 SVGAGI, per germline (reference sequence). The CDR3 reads CAGSPDRDSQPQHF. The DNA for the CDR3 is TGTGCCGGCTCCCCGGACAGGGATAGTCAGCCCCAGCATTTT.

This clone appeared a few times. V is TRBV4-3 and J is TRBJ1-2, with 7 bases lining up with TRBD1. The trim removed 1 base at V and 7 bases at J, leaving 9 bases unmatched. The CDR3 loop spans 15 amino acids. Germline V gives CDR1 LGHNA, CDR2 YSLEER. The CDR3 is CASSQGKTGEGGYTF. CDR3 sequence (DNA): TGCGCCAGCAGCCAAGGGAAAACAGGGGAGGGTGGCTACACCTTC.

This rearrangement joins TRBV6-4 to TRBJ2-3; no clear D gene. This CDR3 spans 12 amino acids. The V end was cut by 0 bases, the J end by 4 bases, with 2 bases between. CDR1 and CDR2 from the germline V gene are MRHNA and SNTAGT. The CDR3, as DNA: TGTGCCAGCAGTGACTCGTCAGATACGCAGTATTTT. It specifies CASSDSSDTQYF.

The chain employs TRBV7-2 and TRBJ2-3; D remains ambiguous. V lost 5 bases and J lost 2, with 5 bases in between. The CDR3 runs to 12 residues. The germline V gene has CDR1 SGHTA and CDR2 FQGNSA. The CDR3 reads CASSLDTDTQYF. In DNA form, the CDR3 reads TGTGCCAGCAGCCTGGACACAGATACGCAGTATTTT.

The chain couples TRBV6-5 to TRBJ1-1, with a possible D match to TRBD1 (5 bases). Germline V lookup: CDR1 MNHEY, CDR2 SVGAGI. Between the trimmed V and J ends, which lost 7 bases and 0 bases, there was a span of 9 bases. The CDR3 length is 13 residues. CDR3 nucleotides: TGTGCCAGCATGGGGCGAATGAACACTGAAGCTTTCTTT. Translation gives CASMGRMNTEAFF.

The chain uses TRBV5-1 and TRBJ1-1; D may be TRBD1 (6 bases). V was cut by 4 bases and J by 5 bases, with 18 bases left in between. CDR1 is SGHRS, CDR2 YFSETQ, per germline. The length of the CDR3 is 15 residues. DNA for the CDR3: TGCGCCAGCAGCCACCCACAGACAGGAAGAACTGAAGCTTTCTTT. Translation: CASSHPQTGRTEAFF.

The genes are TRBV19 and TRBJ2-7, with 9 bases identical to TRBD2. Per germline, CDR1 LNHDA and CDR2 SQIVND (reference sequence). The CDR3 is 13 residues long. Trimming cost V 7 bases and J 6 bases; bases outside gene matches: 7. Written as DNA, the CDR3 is TGTGCCAGTACACCGAGCGGGGGGTTCGAGCAGTACTTC. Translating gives CASTPSGGFEQYF.

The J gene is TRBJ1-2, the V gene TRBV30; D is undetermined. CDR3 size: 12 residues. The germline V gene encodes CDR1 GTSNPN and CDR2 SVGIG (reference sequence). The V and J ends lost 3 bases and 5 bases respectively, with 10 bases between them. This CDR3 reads CAWSWSGYGYTF. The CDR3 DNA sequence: TGTGCCTGGAGCTGGTCAGGATATGGCTACACCTTC.

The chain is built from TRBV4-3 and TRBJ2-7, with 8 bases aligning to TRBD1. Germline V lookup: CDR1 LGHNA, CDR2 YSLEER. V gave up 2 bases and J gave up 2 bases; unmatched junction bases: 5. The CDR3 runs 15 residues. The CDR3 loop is CASSQSLQGAYEQYF. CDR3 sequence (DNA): TGCGCCAGCAGCCAATCGTTACAGGGGGCCTACGAGCAGTACTTC.

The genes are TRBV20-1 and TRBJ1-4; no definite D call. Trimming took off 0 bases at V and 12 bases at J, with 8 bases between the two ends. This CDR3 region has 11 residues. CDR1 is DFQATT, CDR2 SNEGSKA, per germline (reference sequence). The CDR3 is CSARDKAELFF. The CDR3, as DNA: TGCAGTGCTAGAGACAAGGCGGAACTGTTTTTT.

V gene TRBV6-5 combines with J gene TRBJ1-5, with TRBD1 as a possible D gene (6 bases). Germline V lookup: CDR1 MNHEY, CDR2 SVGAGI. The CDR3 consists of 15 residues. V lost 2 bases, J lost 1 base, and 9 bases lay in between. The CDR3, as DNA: TGTGCCAGCAGTTACAACGGACAGAGCAATCAGCCCCAGCATTTT. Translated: CASSYNGQSNQPQHF.

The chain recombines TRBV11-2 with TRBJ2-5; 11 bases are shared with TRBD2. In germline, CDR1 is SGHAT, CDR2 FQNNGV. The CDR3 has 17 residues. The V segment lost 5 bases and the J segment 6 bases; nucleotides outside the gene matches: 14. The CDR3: CASSHTPGASGGKTQYF. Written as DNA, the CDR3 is TGTGCCAGCAGCCACACCCCGGGGGCTAGCGGGGGGAAGACCCAGTACTTC.

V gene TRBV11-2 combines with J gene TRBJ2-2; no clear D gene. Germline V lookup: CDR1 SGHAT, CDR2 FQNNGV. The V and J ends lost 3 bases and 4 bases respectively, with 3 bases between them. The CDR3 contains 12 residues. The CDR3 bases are TGTGCCAGCAGCTTCACCACCGGGGAGCTGTTTTTT. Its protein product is CASSFTTGELFF.

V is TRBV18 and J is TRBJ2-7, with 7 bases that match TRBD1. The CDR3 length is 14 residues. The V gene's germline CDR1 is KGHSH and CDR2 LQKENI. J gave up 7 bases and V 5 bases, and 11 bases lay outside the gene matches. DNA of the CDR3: TGTGCCAGCTCATTCCCGGGACAGCTTCATGAGCAGTACTTC. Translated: CASSFPGQLHEQYF.

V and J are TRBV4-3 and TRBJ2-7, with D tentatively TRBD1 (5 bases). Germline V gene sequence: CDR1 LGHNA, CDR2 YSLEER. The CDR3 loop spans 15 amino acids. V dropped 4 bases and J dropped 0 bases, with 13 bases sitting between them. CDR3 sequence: CASSPRGSASYEQYF. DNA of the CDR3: TGCGCCAGCAGCCCAAGGGGCAGTGCCTCCTACGAGCAGTACTTC.

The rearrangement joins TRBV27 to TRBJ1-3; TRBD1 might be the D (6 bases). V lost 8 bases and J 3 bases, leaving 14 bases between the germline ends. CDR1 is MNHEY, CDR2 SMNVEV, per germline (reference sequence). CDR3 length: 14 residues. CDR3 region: CASSPGGRGNTIYF. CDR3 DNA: TGTGCCAGCTCGCCTGGGGGCCGTGGAAACACCATATATTTT.

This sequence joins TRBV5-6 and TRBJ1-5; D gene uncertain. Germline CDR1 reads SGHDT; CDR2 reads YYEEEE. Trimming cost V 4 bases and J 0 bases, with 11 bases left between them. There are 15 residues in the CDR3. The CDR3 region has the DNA TGTGCCAGCAGCCGTGGAGGGCCTAGCAATCAGCCCCAGCATTTT. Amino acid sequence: CASSRGGPSNQPQHF.

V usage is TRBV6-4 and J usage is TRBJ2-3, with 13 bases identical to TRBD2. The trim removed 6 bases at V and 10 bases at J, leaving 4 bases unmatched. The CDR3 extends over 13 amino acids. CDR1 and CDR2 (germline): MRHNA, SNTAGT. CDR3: CASRPGTSGAQYF. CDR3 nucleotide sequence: TGTGCCAGCAGACCTGGGACTAGCGGGGCGCAGTATTTT.

The CDR3 region has the DNA TGCGCCAGCAGCCTGGGGGGGAGGAACACTGAAGCTTTCTTT. Translating gives CASSLGGRNTEAFF. The chain couples TRBV5-1 to TRBJ1-1, with a tentative D call TRBD1 (5 bases). CDR1 and CDR2 from the germline V gene are SGHRS and YFSETQ. The V end was cut by 4 bases, the J end by 1 base, with 11 bases between. The CDR3 consists of 14 residues.

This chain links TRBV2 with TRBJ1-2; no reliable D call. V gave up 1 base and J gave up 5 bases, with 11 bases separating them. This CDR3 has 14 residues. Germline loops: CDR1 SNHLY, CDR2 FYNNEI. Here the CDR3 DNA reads TGTGCCAGCAGTGAAGGCGGAGAAGGATATGGCTACACCTTC. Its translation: CASSEGGEGYGYTF.

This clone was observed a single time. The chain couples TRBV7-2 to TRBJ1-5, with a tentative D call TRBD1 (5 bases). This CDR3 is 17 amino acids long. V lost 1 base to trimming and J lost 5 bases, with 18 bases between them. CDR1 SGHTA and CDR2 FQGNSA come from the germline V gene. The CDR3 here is CASSLDSIGASYQPQHF. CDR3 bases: TGTGCCAGCAGCTTAGACTCCATAGGGGCCTCGTATCAGCCCCAGCATTTT.

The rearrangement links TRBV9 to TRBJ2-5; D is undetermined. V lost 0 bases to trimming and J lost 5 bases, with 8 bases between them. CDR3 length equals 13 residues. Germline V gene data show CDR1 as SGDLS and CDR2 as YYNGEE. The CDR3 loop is CASSVEAGETQYF. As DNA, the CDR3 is TGTGCCAGCAGCGTAGAGGCCGGCGAGACCCAGTACTTC.